One and the same sample provided the 26 T cell receptor beta chains below, sequenced in a study of blood T cell repertoires in COVID-19 (dated by TCRdb to about 2020). Receptor amplification or capture employed the immunoSEQ multiplex PCR assay. The table comes from immuneACCESS by way of TCRdb, which keeps in-frame sequences with V and J called. Part of the clones is missing from these tables; in studies checked, under half for an unresolved V gene and the rest for unknown reasons. The sample table shows about 300,000 clones, and around 84% are seen once. The top ten constitute roughly 1.5% of the sample. Sequenced input: peripheral blood. These TCRs come from a human donor with COVID-19, enrolled during active disease. The donor label of this sample is uncertain.

The rearrangement joins TRBV19 to TRBJ2-1; 13 positions agree with TRBD2. The CDR3 contains 14 residues. The V gene's germline CDR1 is LNHDA and CDR2 SQIVND (reference sequence). With 5 bases clipped from V and 15 bases from J, the junction kept 10 bases outside the gene matches. The CDR3 DNA follows: TGTGCCAGTAGTTTGACCGGGACTAGCGGGACTCTGTTCTTC. Encoded protein: CASSLTGTSGTLFF.

This clone appeared once. This chain uses TRBV11-2 with TRBJ1-5, with TRBD1 matching over 9 bases. J lost 1 base, V lost 5 bases, and 3 bases had no gene match. The CDR3 consists of 15 residues. CDR1 and CDR2 (germline): SGHAT, FQNNGV. The chain's CDR3 is CASSQDRGSNQPQHF. CDR3 coding DNA: TGTGCCAGCAGCCAGGACAGGGGAAGCAATCAGCCCCAGCATTTT.

The chain links TRBV9 to TRBJ2-5; tentative D call: TRBD2 (5 bases). Looked up from germline, CDR1 is SGDLS and CDR2 is YYNGEE. The germline V and J ends were trimmed by 7 bases and 3 bases, with 10 bases remaining between them. The CDR3 contains 12 residues. Here the CDR3 reads CASAGEEETQYF. The CDR3 DNA follows: TGTGCCAGCGCCGGGGAAGAAGAGACCCAGTACTTC.

The rearrangement links TRBV9 to TRBJ2-2; 7 bases match TRBD2. V trimming: 0 bases; J trimming: 0 bases; junction bases outside the gene matches: 2. This CDR3 is built from 16 residues. CDR1 SGDLS and CDR2 YYNGEE come from the germline V gene. The CDR3 sequence is CASSVASGTNTGELFF. The CDR3 nucleotides read TGTGCCAGCAGCGTAGCGAGCGGGACGAACACCGGGGAGCTGTTTTTT.

The chain combines TRBV7-2 with TRBJ1-6, with D perhaps TRBD1 (5 bases). The V end was cut by 5 bases, the J end by 4 bases, with 24 bases between. Looked up from germline, CDR1 is SGHTA and CDR2 is FQGNSA. The CDR3 loop spans 19 amino acids. Here the CDR3 reads CASSEVGRYSIQYNSPLHF. The CDR3 nucleotides are TGTGCCAGCAGCGAGGTGGGGCGGTATTCAATCCAATATAATTCACCCCTCCACTTT.

This clone was counted a few times. This chain connects TRBV6-6 to TRBJ1-1; no clear D gene. Germline assignment: CDR1 MNHNY and CDR2 SVGAGI (reference sequence). The CDR3 loop spans 11 amino acids. Trimming took 4 bases from V and 6 from J, leaving 6 bases between them. CDR3 amino acids: CASSSTAEAFF. DNA for the CDR3: TGTGCCAGCAGTTCCACGGCTGAAGCTTTCTTT.

V usage is TRBV9 and J usage is TRBJ2-7; 10 nucleotides align to TRBD2. The trim removed 0 bases at V and 4 bases at J, leaving 4 bases unmatched. Looked up from germline, CDR1 is SGDLS and CDR2 is YYNGEE. The CDR3 runs to 15 residues. The CDR3 sequence: CASSVASGSDYEQYF. The CDR3 nucleotides read TGTGCCAGCAGCGTAGCTAGCGGGAGTGATTACGAGCAGTACTTC.

V gene TRBV20-1 combines with J gene TRBJ1-6, with TRBD1 as a possible D gene (5 bases). CDR3 size: 12 residues. Trimming stripped 3 bases from V and 7 bases from J, with 7 bases between. Looked up from germline, CDR1 is DFQATT and CDR2 is SNEGSKA (reference sequence). The CDR3 DNA is TGCAGTGCTAGTCCAGGGAATTCACCCCTCCACTTT. This encodes CSASPGNSPLHF.

The chain is built from TRBV3-1 (or the pseudogene TRBV3-2) and TRBJ2-7; 8 bases are a match to TRBD2. V gave up 4 bases and J gave up 3 bases; unmatched junction bases: 8. There are 15 residues in the CDR3. Germline CDR1 and CDR2: LGHDT and YNNKEL (reference sequence). The CDR3 DNA follows: TGTGCCAGCAGCCCCGCAGCGGGAGCGGTCTACGAGCAGTACTTC. The encoded protein is CASSPAAGAVYEQYF.

J is TRBJ2-1 and V is TRBV5-5; 7 nucleotides agree with TRBD2. V lost 4 bases and J lost 15; bases outside the gene matches: 13. The CDR3 totals 13 residues. Per germline, CDR1 SGHKS and CDR2 YYEKEE (reference sequence). The CDR3 protein is CASSRGDSIASFF. The DNA of the CDR3 is TGTGCCAGCAGCCGGGGGGATTCCATAGCATCGTTCTTC.

This chain links TRBV27 with TRBJ2-3; D is possibly TRBD2 (6 bases). Deletions cut 3 bases from V and 5 bases from J, with 18 bases between. Germline V CDR1 and CDR2: MNHEY, SMNVEV (reference sequence). The CDR3 consists of 16 residues. The CDR3 coding sequence is TGTGCCAGCAGTTTCCTCCCCGCGGCGGGGCAAGATACGCAGTATTTT. Translation gives CASSFLPAAGQDTQYF.

The V call is TRBV4-1, the J call TRBJ1-1; D not certain. V was trimmed by 2 bases and J by 1 base, leaving 8 bases between them. The germline CDR1 and CDR2 sequences are MGHRA and YSYEKL. CDR3 length: 14 residues. CDR3 in DNA: TGCGCCAGCAGCCAATGGGCGGGGAACACTGAAGCTTTCTTT. Amino acid sequence: CASSQWAGNTEAFF.

V is TRBV28 and J is TRBJ1-1; 7 bases line up with TRBD1. The germline CDR1 and CDR2 sequences are MDHEN and SYDVKM. The J segment lost 11 bases and the V segment lost 6 bases, leaving 12 bases of the junction unmatched. The CDR3 has 13 amino acids. The CDR3: CASSYPDRPTAFF. The DNA for the CDR3 is TGTGCCAGCAGCTACCCGGACAGGCCGACGGCTTTCTTT.

The V and J genes are TRBV18 and TRBJ1-5; 8 bases are shared with TRBD1. V lost 5 bases, J lost 7 bases, and 13 bases stayed unmatched. Germline lookup yields CDR1 KGHSH and CDR2 LQKENI. The CDR3 runs 16 residues. As DNA, the CDR3 is TGTGCCAGCTCAGCTCTTCAGGGGGCCGCTAGCCAGCCCCAGCATTTT. Its translation: CASSALQGAASQPQHF.

The rearrangement links TRBV6-5 to TRBJ2-1; tentative D call: TRBD1 (6 bases). CDR3 size: 14 residues. Between the trimmed V and J ends, which lost 4 bases and 5 bases, there was a span of 12 bases. CDR1 and CDR2 (germline): MNHEY, SVGAGI. CDR3 DNA: TGTGCCAGCAGTTCACGGACAGCCGACAATGAGCAGTTCTTC. Its protein product is CASSSRTADNEQFF.

The chain has TRBV5-1 and TRBJ1-6; unclear D gene. The CDR3 contains 15 residues. Per the germline V gene, CDR1 is SGHRS and CDR2 is YFSETQ. Trimming removed 0 bases from V and 8 bases from J, with 12 bases in between. The CDR3 spells CASSLAGSIDSPLHF. The CDR3 DNA follows: TGCGCCAGCAGCTTGGCGGGGAGTATTGATTCACCCCTCCACTTT. Variable domain in full (rest from reference TRBV5-1 and TRBJ1-6): KAGVTQTPRYLIKTRGQQVTLSCSPISGHRSVSWYQQTPGQGLQFLFEYFSETQRNKGNFPGRFSGRQFSNSRSEMNVSTLELGDSALYLCASSLAGSIDSPLHFGNGTRLTVT.

V and J are TRBV5-4 and TRBJ1-5; 7 nucleotides match TRBD1. The V and J ends lost 5 bases and 1 base, in that order; junction bases with no gene match: 3. CDR1 SGHNT and CDR2 YYREEE come from the germline V gene (reference sequence). The CDR3 covers 14 residues. CDR3 amino acids: CASSMGQSNQPQHF. The CDR3 region has the DNA TGTGCCAGCAGTATGGGACAGAGCAATCAGCCCCAGCATTTT.

The V call is TRBV28, the J call TRBJ1-3, with 7 nucleotides matching TRBD1. V shed 6 bases and J 2 bases; nucleotides not matched to a gene: 4. Per the germline V gene, CDR1 is MDHEN and CDR2 is SYDVKM. The CDR3 covers 14 residues. CDR3 protein: CASSHRGPGNTIYF. CDR3 sequence (DNA): TGTGCCAGCAGCCACAGGGGTCCTGGAAACACCATATATTTT.

In DNA, the CDR3 is TGCAGCGCTAAAAGGGGGCCCGAAGAGACCCAGTACTTC. Translating it yields CSAKRGPEETQYF. This rearrangement joins TRBV29-1 to TRBJ2-5; 7 nucleotides line up with TRBD1. CDR1 SQVTM and CDR2 ANQGSEA come from the germline V gene. The CDR3 loop spans 13 amino acids. V lost 7 bases, J lost 3 bases, and 8 bases stayed unmatched.

The chain employs TRBV7-8 and TRBJ1-5; the D gene is possibly TRBD1 (5 bases). The CDR3 covers 16 residues. Trimming left V 0 bases short and J 6 bases short, with 15 bases between. Germline CDR1 SGHVS, CDR2 FQNEAQ. The CDR3 coding sequence is TGTGCCAGCAGCTTAGCGGCTTCGGGGGTGGGTCAGCCCCAGCATTTT. Translation gives CASSLAASGVGQPQHF.

CDR3 protein: CASSPDRVITGANVLTF. DNA for the CDR3: TGTGCCAGCAGTCCCGACAGGGTCATCACTGGGGCCAACGTCCTGACTTTC. The genes are TRBV6-6 and TRBJ2-6; 7 nucleotides line up with TRBD1. V lost 5 bases, J lost 2 bases, and 9 bases stayed unmatched. Germline-derived CDR1 and CDR2 are MNHNY and SVGAGI (reference sequence). The CDR3 has 17 residues.

The genes are TRBV5-1 and TRBJ1-1, with D unclear. The V gene lost 0 bases and the J gene lost 2 bases, with 14 bases spanning the gap. Looked up from germline, CDR1 is SGHRS and CDR2 is YFSETQ. There are 16 residues in the CDR3. CDR3 protein: CASSLEVGRVNTEAFF. In DNA, the CDR3 is TGCGCCAGCAGCTTGGAAGTCGGGAGGGTCAACACTGAAGCTTTCTTT.

This clone was observed a single time. V gene TRBV28 combines with J gene TRBJ2-7; D is uncertain. Trimming removed 5 bases from V and 4 bases from J, with 3 bases in between. From germline, CDR1 is MDHEN and CDR2 SYDVKM. This CDR3 contains 10 residues. The CDR3 DNA follows: TGTGCCAGCAGTCAGTACGAGCAGTACTTC. Translated: CASSQYEQYF.

In DNA, the CDR3 is TGTGCCAGCAGCTTCTCCTCCACGGGGACTGAAGCTTTCTTT. It codes for CASSFSSTGTEAFF. The chain employs TRBV7-2 and TRBJ1-1; D not certain. The CDR3 is made up of 14 amino acids. Germline loops: CDR1 SGHTA, CDR2 FQGNSA. V was cut by 3 bases and J by 5 bases, with 13 bases left in between.

This sequence joins TRBV2 and TRBJ1-3; 7 bases agree with TRBD1. Germline-derived CDR1 and CDR2 are SNHLY and FYNNEI. The CDR3 is 15 amino acids. Trimming removed 2 bases from V and 2 bases from J; junction bases left unmatched: 3. CDR3 protein: CASSEHGTAGNTIYF. Written as DNA, the CDR3 is TGTGCCAGCAGTGAACACGGGACAGCTGGAAACACCATATATTTT.

This chain links TRBV28 with TRBJ1-1; D not resolved. The germline V and J ends were trimmed by 0 bases and 1 base, with 6 bases remaining between them. The CDR3 contains 14 residues. Per the germline V gene, CDR1 is MDHEN and CDR2 is SYDVKM. The CDR3: CASSLWRRNTEAFF. CDR3 coding DNA: TGTGCCAGCAGTTTATGGAGGCGGAACACTGAAGCTTTCTTT. The variable domain in full, completed from reference TRBV28 and TRBJ1-1, reads DVKVTQSSRYLVKRTGEKVFLECVQDMDHENMFWYRQDPGLGLRLIYFSYDVKMKEKGDIPEGYSVSREKKERFSLILESASTNQTSMYLCASSLWRRNTEAFFGQGTRLTVV.